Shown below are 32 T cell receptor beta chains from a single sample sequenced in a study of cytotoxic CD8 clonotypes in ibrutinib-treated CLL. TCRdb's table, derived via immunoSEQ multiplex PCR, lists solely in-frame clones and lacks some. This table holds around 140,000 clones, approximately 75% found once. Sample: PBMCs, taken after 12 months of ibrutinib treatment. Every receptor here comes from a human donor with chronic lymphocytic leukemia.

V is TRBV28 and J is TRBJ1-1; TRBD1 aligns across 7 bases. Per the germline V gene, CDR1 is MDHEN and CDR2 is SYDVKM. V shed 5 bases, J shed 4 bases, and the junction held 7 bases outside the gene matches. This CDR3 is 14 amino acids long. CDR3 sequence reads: CASSKGGAGTEAFF. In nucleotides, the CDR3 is TGTGCCAGCAGTAAAGGGGGCGCGGGCACTGAAGCTTTCTTT. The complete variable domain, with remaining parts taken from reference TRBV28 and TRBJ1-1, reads DVKVTQSSRYLVKRTGEKVFLECVQDMDHENMFWYRQDPGLGLRLIYFSYDVKMKEKGDIPEGYSVSREKKERFSLILESASTNQTSMYLCASSKGGAGTEAFFGQGTRLTVV.

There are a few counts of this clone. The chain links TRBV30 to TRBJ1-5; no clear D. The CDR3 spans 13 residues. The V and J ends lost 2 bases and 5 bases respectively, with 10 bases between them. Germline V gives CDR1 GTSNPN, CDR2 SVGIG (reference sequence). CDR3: CAWSPGGDQPQHF. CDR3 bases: TGTGCCTGGAGTCCGGGTGGGGATCAGCCCCAGCATTTT.

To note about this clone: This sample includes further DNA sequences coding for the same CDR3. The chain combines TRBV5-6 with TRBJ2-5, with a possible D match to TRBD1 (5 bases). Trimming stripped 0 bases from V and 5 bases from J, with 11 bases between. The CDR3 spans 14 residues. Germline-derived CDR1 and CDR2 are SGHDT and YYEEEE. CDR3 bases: TGTGCCAGCAGCTTGGTTGACAGTAGGGAGACCCAGTACTTC. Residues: CASSLVDSRETQYF.

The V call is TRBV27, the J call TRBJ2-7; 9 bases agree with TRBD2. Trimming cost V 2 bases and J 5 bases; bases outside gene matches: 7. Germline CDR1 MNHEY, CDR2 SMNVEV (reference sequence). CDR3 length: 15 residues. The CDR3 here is CASSLNAGGGDEQYF. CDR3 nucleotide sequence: TGTGCCAGCAGTTTAAACGCGGGAGGGGGGGACGAGCAGTACTTC.

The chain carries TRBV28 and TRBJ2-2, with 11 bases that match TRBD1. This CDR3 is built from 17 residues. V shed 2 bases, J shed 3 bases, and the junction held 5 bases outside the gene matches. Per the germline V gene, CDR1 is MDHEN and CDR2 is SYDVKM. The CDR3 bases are TGTGCCAGCAGTTTAGGGGGGACAGGGGGGTACACCGGGGAGCTGTTTTTT. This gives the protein CASSLGGTGGYTGELFF.

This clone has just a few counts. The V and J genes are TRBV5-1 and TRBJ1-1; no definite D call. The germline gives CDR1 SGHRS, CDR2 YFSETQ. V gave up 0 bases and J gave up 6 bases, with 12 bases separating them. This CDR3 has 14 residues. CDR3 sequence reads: CASSLDVLGSEAFF. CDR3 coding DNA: TGCGCCAGCAGCTTGGACGTCTTGGGGTCTGAAGCTTTCTTT.

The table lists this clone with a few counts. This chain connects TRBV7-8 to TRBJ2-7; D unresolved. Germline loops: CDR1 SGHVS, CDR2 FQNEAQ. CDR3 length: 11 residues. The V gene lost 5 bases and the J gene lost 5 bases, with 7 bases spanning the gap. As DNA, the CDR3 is TGTGCCAGCAGCCATGCACACGAGCAGTACTTC. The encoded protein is CASSHAHEQYF.

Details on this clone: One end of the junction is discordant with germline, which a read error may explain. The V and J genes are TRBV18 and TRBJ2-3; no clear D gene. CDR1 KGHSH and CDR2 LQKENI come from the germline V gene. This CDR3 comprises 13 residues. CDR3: CTSSPVWTDTQYF. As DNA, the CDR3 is TGTACCAGCTCACCAGTTTGGACAGATACGCAGTATTTT.

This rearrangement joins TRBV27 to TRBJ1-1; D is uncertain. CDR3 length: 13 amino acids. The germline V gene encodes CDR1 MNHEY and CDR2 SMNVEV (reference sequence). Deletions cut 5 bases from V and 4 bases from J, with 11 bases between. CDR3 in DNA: TGTGCCAGCAGTGGGAGCTGGGGCACTGAAGCTTTCTTT. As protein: CASSGSWGTEAFF.

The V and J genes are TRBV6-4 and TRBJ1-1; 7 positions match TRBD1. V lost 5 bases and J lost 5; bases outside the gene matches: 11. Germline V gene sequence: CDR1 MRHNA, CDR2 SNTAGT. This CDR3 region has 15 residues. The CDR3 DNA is TGTGCCAGCAGTATGGAGGGGGCCGGTAAGACTGAAGCTTTCTTT. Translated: CASSMEGAGKTEAFF.

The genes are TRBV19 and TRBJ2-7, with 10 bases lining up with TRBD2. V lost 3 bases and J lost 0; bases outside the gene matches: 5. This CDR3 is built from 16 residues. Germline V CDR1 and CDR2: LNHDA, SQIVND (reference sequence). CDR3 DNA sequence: TGTGCCAGTAGTATCCTTTCTAGCGGGGGCTCCTACGAGCAGTACTTC. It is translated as CASSILSSGGSYEQYF.

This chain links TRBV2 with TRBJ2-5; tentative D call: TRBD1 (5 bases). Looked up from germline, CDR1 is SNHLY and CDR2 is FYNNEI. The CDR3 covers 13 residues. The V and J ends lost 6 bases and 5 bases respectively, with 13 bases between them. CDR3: CASSRTPRETQYF. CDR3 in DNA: TGTGCCAGCAGCAGGACACCTAGGGAGACCCAGTACTTC.

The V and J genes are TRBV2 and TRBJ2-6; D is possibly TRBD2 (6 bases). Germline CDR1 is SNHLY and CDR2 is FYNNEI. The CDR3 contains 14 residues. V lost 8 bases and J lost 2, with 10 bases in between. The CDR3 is CASQGGAGANVLTF. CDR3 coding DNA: TGTGCCAGCCAGGGCGGGGCTGGGGCCAACGTCCTGACTTTC.

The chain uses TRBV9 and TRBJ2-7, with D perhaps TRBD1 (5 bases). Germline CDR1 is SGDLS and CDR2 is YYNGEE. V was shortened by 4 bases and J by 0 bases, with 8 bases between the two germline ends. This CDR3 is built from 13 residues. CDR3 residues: CASSRGSSYEQYF. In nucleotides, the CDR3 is TGTGCCAGCAGCAGGGGAAGCTCCTACGAGCAGTACTTC.

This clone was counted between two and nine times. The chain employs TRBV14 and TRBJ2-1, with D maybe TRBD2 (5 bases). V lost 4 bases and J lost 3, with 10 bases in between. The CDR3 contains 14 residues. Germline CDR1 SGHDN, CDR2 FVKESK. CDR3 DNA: TGTGCCAGCAGCCGTCAAGCGGTCTACAATGAGCAGTTCTTC. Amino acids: CASSRQAVYNEQFF.

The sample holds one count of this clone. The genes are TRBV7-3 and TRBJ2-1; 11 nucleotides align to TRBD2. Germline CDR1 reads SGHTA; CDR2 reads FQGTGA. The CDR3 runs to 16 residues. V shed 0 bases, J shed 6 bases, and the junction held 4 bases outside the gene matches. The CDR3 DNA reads TGTGCCAGCAGCTTAACACTAGCGGGAGACAGCAATGAGCAGTTCTTC. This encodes CASSLTLAGDSNEQFF. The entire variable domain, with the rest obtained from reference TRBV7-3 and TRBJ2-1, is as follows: GAGVSQTPSNKVTEKGKYVELRCDPISGHTALYWYRQSLGQGPEFLIYFQGTGAADDSGLPNDRFFAVRPEGSVSTLKIQRTERGDSAVYLCASSLTLAGDSNEQFFGPGTRLTVL.

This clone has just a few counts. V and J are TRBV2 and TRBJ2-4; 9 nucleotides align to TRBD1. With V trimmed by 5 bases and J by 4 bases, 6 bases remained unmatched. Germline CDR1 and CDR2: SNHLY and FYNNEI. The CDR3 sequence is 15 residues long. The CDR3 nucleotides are TGTGCCAGCAGTCCACAGGGGGCGAGTAAAAACATTCAGTACTTC. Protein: CASSPQGASKNIQYF.

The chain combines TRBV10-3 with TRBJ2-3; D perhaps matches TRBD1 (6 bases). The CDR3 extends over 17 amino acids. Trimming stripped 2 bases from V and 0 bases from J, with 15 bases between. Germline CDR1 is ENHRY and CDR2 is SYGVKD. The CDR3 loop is CAISELLGQTSTDTQYF. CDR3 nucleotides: TGTGCCATCAGTGAGCTCTTAGGACAGACTAGCACAGATACGCAGTATTTT.

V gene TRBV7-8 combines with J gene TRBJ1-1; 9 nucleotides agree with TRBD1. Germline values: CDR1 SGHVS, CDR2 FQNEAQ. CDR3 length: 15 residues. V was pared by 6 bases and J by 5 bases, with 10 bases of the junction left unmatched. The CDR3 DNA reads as TGTGCCAGCAGTCCCACAGGGGGCGAGAGGACTGAAGCTTTCTTT. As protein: CASSPTGGERTEAFF.

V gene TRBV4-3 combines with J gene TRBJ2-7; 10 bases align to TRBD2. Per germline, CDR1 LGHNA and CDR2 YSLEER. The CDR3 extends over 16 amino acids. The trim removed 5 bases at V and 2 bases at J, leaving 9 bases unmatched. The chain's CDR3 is CASSVDLAGAAYEQYF. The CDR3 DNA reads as TGCGCCAGCAGCGTGGATCTAGCGGGAGCGGCCTACGAGCAGTACTTC.

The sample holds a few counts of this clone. The CDR3: CATGTETYEQYF. In DNA form, the CDR3 reads TGTGCCACCGGGACGGAGACCTACGAGCAGTACTTC. The rearrangement uses TRBV10-3 and TRBJ2-7, with D possibly being TRBD1 or TRBD2 (5 bases each). CDR1 and CDR2 from the germline V gene are ENHRY and SYGVKD. CDR3 length: 12 amino acids. Trimming pared 10 bases from V and 2 bases from J, leaving 12 bases between.

CDR3 residues: CATSRDRGLGYGYTF. The CDR3 DNA is TGTGCCACGTCCCGGGACAGGGGATTGGGCTATGGCTACACCTTC. The genes are TRBV27 and TRBJ1-2, with 10 bases matching TRBD1. The ends lost 10 bases at V and 4 bases at J; junction bases unmatched: 12. Germline lookup yields CDR1 MNHEY and CDR2 SMNVEV (reference sequence). The CDR3 has 15 residues.

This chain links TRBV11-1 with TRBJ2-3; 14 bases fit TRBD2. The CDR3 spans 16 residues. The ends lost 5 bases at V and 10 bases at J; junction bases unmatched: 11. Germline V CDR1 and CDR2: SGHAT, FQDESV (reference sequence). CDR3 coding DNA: TGTGCCAGCAGCCATAGGGGACTAGCGGGGGCCCGGGCGCAGTATTTT. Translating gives CASSHRGLAGARAQYF.

CDR3 bases: TGTGCCAGCACACAGGGCCCGAGTGGGGCCAACGTCCTGACTTTC. Its protein is CASTQGPSGANVLTF. The V and J genes are TRBV11-2 and TRBJ2-6; D might be TRBD1 (6 bases). The CDR3 consists of 15 residues. V gave up 7 bases and J gave up 3 bases, with 13 bases separating them. Germline V CDR1 and CDR2: SGHAT, FQNNGV. Variable domain in full (rest from reference TRBV11-2 and TRBJ2-6): EAGVAQSPRYKIIEKRQSVAFWCNPISGHATLYWYQQILGQGPKLLIQFQNNGVVDDSQLPKDRFSAERLKGVDSTLKIQPAKLEDSAVYLCASTQGPSGANVLTFGAGSRLTVL.

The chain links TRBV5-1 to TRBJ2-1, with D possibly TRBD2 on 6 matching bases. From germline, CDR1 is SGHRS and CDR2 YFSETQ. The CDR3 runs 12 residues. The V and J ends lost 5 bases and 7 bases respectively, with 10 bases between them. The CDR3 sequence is CASSLAVNEQFF. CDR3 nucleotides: TGCGCCAGCAGTTTAGCGGTGAATGAGCAGTTCTTC.

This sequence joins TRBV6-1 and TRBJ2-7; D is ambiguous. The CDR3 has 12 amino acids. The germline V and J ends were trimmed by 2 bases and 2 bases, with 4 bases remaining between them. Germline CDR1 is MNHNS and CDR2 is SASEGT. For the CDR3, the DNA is TGTGCCAGCAGTGAACCTCCCTACGAGCAGTACTTC. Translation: CASSEPPYEQYF.

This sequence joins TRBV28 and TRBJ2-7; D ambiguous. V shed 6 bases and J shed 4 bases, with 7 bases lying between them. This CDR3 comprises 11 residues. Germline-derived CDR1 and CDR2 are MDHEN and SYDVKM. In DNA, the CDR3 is TGTGCCAGCAGCCCGCTATACGAGCAGTACTTC. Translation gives CASSPLYEQYF.

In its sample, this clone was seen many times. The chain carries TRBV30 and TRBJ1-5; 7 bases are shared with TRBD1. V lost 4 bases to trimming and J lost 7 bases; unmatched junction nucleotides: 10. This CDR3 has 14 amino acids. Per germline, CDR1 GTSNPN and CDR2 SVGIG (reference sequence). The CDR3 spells CAWTLDRASQPQHF. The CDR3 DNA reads TGTGCCTGGACCCTCGACAGGGCATCCCAGCCCCAGCATTTT.

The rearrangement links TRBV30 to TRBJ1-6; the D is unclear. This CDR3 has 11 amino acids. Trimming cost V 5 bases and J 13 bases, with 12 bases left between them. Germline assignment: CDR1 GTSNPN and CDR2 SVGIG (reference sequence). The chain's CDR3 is CAWWRSGPLHF. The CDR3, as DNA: TGTGCCTGGTGGCGCTCCGGGCCCCTCCACTTT.

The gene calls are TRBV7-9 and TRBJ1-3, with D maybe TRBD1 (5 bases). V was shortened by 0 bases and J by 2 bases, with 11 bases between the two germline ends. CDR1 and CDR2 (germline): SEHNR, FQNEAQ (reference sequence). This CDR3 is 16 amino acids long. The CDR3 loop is CASSLARDVAGNTIYF. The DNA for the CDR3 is TGTGCCAGCAGCTTAGCGCGGGACGTAGCTGGAAACACCATATATTTT.

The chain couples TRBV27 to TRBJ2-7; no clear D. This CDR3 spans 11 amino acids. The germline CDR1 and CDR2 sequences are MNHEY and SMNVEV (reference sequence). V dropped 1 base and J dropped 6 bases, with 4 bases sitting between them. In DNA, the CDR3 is TGTGCCAGCAGTTTATTCGGCGAGCAGTACTTC. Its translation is CASSLFGEQYF.

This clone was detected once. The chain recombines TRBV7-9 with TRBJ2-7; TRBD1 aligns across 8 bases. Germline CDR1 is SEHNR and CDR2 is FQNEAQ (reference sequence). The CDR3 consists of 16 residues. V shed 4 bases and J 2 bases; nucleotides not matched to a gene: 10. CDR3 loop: CASSSGVPDRAYEQYF. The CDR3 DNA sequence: TGTGCCAGCAGCTCTGGGGTCCCGGACAGGGCCTACGAGCAGTACTTC.